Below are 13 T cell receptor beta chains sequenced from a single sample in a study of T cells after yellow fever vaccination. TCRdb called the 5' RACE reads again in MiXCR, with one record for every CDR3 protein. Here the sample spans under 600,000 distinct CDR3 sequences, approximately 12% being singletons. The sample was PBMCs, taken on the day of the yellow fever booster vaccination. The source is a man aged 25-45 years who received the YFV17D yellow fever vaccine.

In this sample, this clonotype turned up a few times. CDR3 protein: CASSLEVQVGAFF. In DNA, the CDR3 is TGTGCCAGCAGCTTAGAGGTGCAGGTCGGAGCTTTCTTT. The chain combines TRBV7-9 with TRBJ1-1; D gene uncertain. The V and J ends lost 1 base and 10 bases respectively, with 13 bases between them. There are 13 residues in the CDR3. Germline CDR1 SEHNR, CDR2 FQNEAQ (reference sequence).

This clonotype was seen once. The CDR3 sequence: CASSPRAQETQYF. CDR3 coding DNA: TGTGCCAGCAGCCCCCGGGCACAAGAGACCCAGTACTTC. The chain is built from TRBV7-2 and TRBJ2-5, with D uncertain. This CDR3 is 13 amino acids long. Germline V gene data show CDR1 as SGHTA and CDR2 as FQGNSA. V lost 5 bases and J 2 bases, leaving 9 bases between the germline ends.

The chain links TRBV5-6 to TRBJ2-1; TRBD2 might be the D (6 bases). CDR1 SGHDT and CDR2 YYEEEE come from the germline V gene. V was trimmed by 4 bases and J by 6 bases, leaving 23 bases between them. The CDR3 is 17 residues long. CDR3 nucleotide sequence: TGTGCCAGCAGCGTCCCGTTAGGGCGGGGCCCGATCAATGAGCAGTTCTTC. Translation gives CASSVPLGRGPINEQFF.

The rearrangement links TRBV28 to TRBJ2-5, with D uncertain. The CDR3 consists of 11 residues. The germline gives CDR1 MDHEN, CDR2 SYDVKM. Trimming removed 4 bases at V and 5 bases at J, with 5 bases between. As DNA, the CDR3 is TGTGCCAGCAGTTGGGTTGAGACCCAGTACTTC. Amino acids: CASSWVETQYF.

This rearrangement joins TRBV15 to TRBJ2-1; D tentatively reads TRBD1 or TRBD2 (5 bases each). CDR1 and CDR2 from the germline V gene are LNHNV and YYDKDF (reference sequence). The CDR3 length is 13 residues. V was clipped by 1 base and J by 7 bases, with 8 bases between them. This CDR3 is CATSRARGNEQFF. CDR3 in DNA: TGTGCCACCAGCAGAGCGAGGGGAAATGAGCAGTTCTTC.

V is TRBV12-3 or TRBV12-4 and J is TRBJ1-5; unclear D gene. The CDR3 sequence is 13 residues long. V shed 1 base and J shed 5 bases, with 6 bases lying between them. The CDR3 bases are TGTGCCAGCAGTTTAGGGGAGGATCAGCCCCAGCATTTT. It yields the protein CASSLGEDQPQHF.

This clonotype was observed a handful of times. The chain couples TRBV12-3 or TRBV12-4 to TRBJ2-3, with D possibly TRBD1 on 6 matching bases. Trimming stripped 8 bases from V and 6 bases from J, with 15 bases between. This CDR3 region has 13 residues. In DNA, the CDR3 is TGTGCCAGCCTTGTCAGGGGTACGGATACGCAGTATTTT. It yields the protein CASLVRGTDTQYF.

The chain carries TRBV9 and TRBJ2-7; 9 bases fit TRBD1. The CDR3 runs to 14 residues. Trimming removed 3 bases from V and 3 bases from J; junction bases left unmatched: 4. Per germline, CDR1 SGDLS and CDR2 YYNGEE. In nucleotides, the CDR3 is TGTGCCAGCAGCGAAGGACAGGGGATCTACGAGCAGTACTTC. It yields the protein CASSEGQGIYEQYF. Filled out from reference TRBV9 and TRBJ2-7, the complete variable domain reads DSGVTQTPKHLITATGQRVTLRCSPRSGDLSVYWYQQSLDQGLQFLIQYYNGEERAKGNILERFSAQQFPDLHSELNLSSLELGDSALYFCASSEGQGIYEQYFGPGTRLTVT.

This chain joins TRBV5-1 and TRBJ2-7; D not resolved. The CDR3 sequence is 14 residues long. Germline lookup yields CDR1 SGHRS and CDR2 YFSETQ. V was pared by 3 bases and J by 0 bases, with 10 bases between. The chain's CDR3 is CASSWSESSYEQYF. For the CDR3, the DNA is TGCGCCAGCAGCTGGTCCGAGAGCTCCTACGAGCAGTACTTC.

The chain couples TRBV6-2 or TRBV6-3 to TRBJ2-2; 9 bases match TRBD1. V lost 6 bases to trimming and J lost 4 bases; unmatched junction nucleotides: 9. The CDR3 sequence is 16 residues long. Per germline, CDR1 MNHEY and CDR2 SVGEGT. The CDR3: CASRNVGQGRTGELFF. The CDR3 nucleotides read TGTGCCAGCAGAAATGTGGGACAGGGCCGCACCGGGGAGCTGTTTTTT.

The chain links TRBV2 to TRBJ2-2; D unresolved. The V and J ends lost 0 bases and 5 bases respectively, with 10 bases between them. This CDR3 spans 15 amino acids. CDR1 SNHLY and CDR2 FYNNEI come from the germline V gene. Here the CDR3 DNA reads TGTGCCAGCAGTGAAGCGCAGTTAGGGACCGGGGAGCTGTTTTTT. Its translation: CASSEAQLGTGELFF.

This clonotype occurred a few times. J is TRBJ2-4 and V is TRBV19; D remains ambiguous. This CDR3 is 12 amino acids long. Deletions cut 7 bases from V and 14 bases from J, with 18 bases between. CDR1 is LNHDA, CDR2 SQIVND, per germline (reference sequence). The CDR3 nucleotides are TGTGCCAGTACCCGGATCCCCGGTGAAGAGTACTTC. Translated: CASTRIPGEEYF.

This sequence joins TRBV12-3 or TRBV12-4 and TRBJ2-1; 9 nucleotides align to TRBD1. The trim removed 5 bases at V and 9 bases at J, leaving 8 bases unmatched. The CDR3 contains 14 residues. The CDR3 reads CASSLRDRAGEQFF. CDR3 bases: TGTGCCAGCAGTCTCCGGGACAGGGCGGGTGAGCAGTTCTTC.